This T cell receptor beta chain was sequenced in a study of Ad26.COV2.S vaccination and SARS-CoV-2 variants. The CDR3 runs to 17 residues. Germline V gene sequence: CDR1 SGHVS, CDR2 FNYEAQ. Unmatched junction bases numbered 8, after V lost 0 bases and J lost 4 bases. Treatment: 15 to 20 received Ad26.COV2.S at low or high dose, single or two shots; 5 received placebo; per-sample allocation not given. Vaccine and placebo recipients were sampled on day 63 after the first injection. Data came from immunoSEQ multiplex PCR; TCRdb stores just in-frame clones and leaves some out. The sample holds 510,000 or so clones; roughly 85% are singletons and the top ten take more than 10%.

The specimen was peripheral blood, collected in a trial of Ad26.COV2.S vaccine versus placebo. The TCR sequence derives from a person between 18 and 65 years old who received the Ad26.COV2.S COVID-19 vaccine or a placebo. V is TRBV7-6 and J is TRBJ1-3, with 8 nucleotides matching TRBD1. CDR3 sequence (DNA): TGTGCCAGCAGCTTAGCGAGGGCAGGGGGCGCCGGAAACACCATATATTTT. Its protein is CASSLARAGGAGNTIYF.